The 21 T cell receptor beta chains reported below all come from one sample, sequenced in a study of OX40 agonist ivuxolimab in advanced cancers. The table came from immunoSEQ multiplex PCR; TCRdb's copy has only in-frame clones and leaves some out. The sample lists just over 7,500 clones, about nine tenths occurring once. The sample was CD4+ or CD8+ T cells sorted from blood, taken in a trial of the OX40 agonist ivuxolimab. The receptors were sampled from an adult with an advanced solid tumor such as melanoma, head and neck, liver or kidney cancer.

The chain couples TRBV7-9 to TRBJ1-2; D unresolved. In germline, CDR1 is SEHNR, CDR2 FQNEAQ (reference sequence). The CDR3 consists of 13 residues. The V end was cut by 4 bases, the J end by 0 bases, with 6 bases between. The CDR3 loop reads CASSSGTNYGYTF. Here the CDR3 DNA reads TGTGCCAGCAGCTCCGGTACTAACTATGGCTACACCTTC.

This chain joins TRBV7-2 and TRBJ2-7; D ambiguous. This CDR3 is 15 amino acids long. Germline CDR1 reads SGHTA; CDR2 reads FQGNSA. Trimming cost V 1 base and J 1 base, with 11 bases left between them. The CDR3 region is CASSLEAGESYEQYF. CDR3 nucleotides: TGTGCCAGCAGCTTAGAAGCCGGAGAGTCCTACGAGCAGTACTTC. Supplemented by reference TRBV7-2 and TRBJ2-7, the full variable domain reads GAGVSQSPSNKVTEKGKDVELRCDPISGHTALYWYRQSLGQGLEFLIYFQGNSAPDKSGLPSDRFSAERTGGSVSTLTIQRTQQEDSAVYLCASSLEAGESYEQYFGPGTRLTVT.

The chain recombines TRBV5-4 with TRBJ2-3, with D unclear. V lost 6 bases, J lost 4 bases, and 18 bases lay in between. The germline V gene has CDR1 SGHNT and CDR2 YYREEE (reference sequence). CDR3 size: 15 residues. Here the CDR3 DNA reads TGTGCCAGCAACCGCGACTCTCCCGGCGCAGATACGCAGTATTTT. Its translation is CASNRDSPGADTQYF.

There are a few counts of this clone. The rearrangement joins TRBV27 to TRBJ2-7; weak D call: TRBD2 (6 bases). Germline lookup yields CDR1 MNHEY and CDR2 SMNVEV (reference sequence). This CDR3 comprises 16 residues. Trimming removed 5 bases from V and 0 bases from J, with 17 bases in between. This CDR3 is CASSPGGAGASYEQYF. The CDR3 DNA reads TGTGCCAGCAGTCCAGGAGGAGCGGGCGCCTCCTACGAGCAGTACTTC.

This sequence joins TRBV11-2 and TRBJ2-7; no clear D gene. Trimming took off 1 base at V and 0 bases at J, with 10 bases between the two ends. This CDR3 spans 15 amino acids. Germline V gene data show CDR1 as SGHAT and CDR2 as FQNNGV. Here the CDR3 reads CASSLVPQSSYEQYF. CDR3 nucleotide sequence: TGTGCCAGCAGCTTAGTTCCGCAATCCTCCTACGAGCAGTACTTC.

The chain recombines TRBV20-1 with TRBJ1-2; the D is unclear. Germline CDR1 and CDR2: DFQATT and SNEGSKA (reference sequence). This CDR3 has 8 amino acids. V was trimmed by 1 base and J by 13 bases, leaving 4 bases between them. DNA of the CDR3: TGCAGTGCTAGAGTCCCCACCTTC. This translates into CSARVPTF.

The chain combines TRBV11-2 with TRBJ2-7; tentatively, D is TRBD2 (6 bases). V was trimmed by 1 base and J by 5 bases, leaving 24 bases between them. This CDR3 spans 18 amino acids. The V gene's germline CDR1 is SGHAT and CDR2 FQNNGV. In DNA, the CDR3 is TGTGCCAGCAGCTTAGCGGGGGTCGGTTGGGATAGCGCGAACGAGCAGTACTTC. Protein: CASSLAGVGWDSANEQYF.

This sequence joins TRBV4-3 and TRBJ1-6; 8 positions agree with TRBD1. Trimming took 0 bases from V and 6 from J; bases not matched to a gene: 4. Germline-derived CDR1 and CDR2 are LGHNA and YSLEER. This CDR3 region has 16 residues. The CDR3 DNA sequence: TGCGCCAGCAGCCAAGACCGGACAGGGCTTAATTCACCCCTCCACTTT. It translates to CASSQDRTGLNSPLHF.

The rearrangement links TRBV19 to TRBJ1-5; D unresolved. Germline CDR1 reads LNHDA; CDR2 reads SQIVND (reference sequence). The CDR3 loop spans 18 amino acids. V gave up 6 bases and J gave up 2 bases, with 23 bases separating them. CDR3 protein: CASSKTLGRVGGNQPQHF. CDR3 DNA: TGTGCCAGTAGCAAGACCCTTGGAAGGGTCGGGGGCAATCAGCCCCAGCATTTT.

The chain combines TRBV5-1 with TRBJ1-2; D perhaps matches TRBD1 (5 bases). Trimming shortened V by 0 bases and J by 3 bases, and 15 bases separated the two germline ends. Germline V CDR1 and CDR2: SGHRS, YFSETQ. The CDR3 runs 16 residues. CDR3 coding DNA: TGCGCCAGCAGCTTGGCCGCGGGGCCTTTTTACTATGGCTACACCTTC. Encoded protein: CASSLAAGPFYYGYTF.

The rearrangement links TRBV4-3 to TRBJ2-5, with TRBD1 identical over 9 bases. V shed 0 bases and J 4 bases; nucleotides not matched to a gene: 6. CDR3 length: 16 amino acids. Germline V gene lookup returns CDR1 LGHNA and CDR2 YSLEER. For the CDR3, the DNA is TGCGCCAGCAGCCAAGATCTGTGGACAGGGGTAGAGACCCAGTACTTC. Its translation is CASSQDLWTGVETQYF.

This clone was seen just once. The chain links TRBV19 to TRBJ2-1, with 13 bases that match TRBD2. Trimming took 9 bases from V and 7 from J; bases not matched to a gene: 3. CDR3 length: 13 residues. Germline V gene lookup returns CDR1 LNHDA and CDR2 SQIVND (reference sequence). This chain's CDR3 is CASGLAGVNEQFF. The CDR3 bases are TGTGCCAGCGGACTAGCGGGAGTTAATGAGCAGTTCTTC. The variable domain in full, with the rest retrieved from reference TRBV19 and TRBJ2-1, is DGGITQSPKYLFRKEGQNVTLSCEQNLNHDAMYWYRQDPGQGLRLIYYSQIVNDFQKGDIAEGYSVSREKKESFPLTVTSAQKNPTAFYLCASGLAGVNEQFFGPGTRLTVL.

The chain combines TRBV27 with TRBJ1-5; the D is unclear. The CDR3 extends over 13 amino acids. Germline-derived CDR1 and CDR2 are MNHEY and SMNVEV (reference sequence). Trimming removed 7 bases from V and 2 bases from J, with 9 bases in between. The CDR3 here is CASTVRGNQPQHF. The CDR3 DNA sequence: TGTGCCAGCACCGTCCGGGGCAATCAGCCCCAGCATTTT.

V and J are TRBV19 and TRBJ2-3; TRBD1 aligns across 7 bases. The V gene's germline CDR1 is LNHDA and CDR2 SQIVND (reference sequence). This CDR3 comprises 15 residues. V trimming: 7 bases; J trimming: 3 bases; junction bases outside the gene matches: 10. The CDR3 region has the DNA TGTGCCAGTAAGGGACAGCCACGAAGGACAGATACGCAGTATTTT. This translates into CASKGQPRRTDTQYF. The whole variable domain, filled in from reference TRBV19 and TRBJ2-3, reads DGGITQSPKYLFRKEGQNVTLSCEQNLNHDAMYWYRQDPGQGLRLIYYSQIVNDFQKGDIAEGYSVSREKKESFPLTVTSAQKNPTAFYLCASKGQPRRTDTQYFGPGTRLTVL.

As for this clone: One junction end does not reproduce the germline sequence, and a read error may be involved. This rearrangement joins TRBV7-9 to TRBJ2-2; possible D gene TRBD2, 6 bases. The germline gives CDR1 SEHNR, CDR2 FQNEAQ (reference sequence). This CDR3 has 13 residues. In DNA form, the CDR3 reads TGTGCCAGCACCTTACGGGGGTCAGGGGAGCTGTTTTTT. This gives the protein CASTLRGSGELFF.

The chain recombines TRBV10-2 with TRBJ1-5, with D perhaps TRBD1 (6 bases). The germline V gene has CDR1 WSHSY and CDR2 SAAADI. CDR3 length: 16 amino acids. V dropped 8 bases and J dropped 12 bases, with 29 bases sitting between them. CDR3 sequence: CASAAGAGTRAGVQHF. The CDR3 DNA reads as TGCGCCAGCGCTGCGGGGGCCGGGACCCGAGCTGGGGTCCAGCATTTT.

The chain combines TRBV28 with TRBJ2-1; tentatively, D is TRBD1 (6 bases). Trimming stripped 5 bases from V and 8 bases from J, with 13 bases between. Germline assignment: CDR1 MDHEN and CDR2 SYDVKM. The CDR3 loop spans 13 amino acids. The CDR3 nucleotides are TGTGCCAGCAGTCTAATACAGGGCCATGAGCAGTTCTTC. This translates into CASSLIQGHEQFF.

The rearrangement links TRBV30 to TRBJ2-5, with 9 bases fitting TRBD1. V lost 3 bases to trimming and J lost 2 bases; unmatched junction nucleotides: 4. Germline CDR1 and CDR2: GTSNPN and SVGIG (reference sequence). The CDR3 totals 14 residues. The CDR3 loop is CAWRGGTGQETQYF. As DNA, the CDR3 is TGTGCCTGGAGGGGTGGGACAGGGCAAGAGACCCAGTACTTC.

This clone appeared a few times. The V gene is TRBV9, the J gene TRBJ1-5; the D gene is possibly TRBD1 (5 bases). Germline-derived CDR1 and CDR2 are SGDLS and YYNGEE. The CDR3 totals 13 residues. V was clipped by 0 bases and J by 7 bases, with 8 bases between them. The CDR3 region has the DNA TGTGCCAGCAGCGTAGCAGGGAAACAGCCCCAGCATTTT. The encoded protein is CASSVAGKQPQHF. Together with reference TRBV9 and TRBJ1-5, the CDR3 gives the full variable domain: DSGVTQTPKHLITATGQRVTLRCSPRSGDLSVYWYQQSLDQGLQFLIQYYNGEERAKGNILERFSAQQFPDLHSELNLSSLELGDSALYFCASSVAGKQPQHFGDGTRLSIL.

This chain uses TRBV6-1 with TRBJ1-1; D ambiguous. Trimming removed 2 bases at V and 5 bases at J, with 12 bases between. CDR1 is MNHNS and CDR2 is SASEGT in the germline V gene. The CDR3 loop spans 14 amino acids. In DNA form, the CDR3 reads TGTGCCAGCAGTGAAAGTCCCCTGGGGACTGAAGCTTTCTTT. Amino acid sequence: CASSESPLGTEAFF.

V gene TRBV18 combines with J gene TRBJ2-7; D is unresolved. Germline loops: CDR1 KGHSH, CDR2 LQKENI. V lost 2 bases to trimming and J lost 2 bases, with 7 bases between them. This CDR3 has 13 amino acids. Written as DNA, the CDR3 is TGTGCCAGCTCACCAGGATCTACCTACGAGCAGTACTTC. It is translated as CASSPGSTYEQYF. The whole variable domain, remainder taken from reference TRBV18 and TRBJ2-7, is NAGVMQNPRHLVRRRGQEARLRCSPMKGHSHVYWYRQLPEEGLKFMVYLQKENIIDESGMPKERFSAEFPKEGPSILRIQQVVRGDSAAYFCASSPGSTYEQYFGPGTRLTVT.